The 32 T cell receptor beta chains below come from one sample, sequenced in a study of cytomegalovirus exposure and HLA in healthy donors. PCR involved 60 Vbeta and 13 Jbeta primers. The assay was immunoSEQ multiplex PCR, and TCRdb's table has in-frame clones only and misses some. The sample yields 150,000 or so clones, 80% seen once. The sequenced material came from PBMCs. These receptors were collected from a woman aged 35 to 49 in good health and CMV-seronegative.

This clone was seen a handful of times. CDR3 sequence reads: CASSQDRAGDSLALHF. The DNA for the CDR3 is TGTGCCAGCAGCCAAGATCGGGCAGGGGACAGTTTAGCCCTCCACTTT. This rearrangement joins TRBV4-2 to TRBJ1-6, with 7 bases fitting TRBD1. The germline gives CDR1 LGHNA, CDR2 YNFKEQ. J was trimmed by 14 bases and V by 0 bases; bases with no gene match: 13. The CDR3 is 16 residues long.

The chain couples TRBV7-6 to TRBJ2-4, with 8 positions matching TRBD1. The CDR3 is made up of 14 amino acids. Germline assignment: CDR1 SGHVS and CDR2 FNYEAQ. The trim removed 5 bases at V and 4 bases at J, leaving 4 bases unmatched. Here the CDR3 DNA reads TGTGCCAGCAGCCCGGGACAGGAGAAAAACATTCAGTACTTC. It encodes CASSPGQEKNIQYF.

This sequence joins TRBV4-2 and TRBJ2-7; 8 nucleotides agree with TRBD2. The CDR3 length is 15 residues. The J segment lost 0 bases and the V segment lost 6 bases, leaving 7 bases of the junction unmatched. Germline values: CDR1 LGHNA, CDR2 YNFKEQ. The CDR3 DNA sequence: TGTGCCAGCAGTCATACTAGCGGATCCTCCTACGAGCAGTACTTC. This encodes CASSHTSGSSYEQYF.

The rearrangement joins TRBV12-5 to TRBJ1-5, with D perhaps TRBD1 (5 bases). CDR3 length: 13 amino acids. The germline CDR1 and CDR2 sequences are LGHNT and FRNRAP. V lost 4 bases to trimming and J lost 9 bases, with 13 bases between them. CDR3: CASGSQVMSPQHF. In DNA form, the CDR3 reads TGTGCTAGTGGTTCACAGGTCATGTCGCCCCAGCATTTT.

The chain couples TRBV10-1 to TRBJ1-1; 8 nucleotides match TRBD1. Trimming at V came to 10 bases and at J to 3 bases, leaving 4 bases not matched to a gene. The CDR3 runs 12 residues. In germline, CDR1 is WNHNN, CDR2 SYGVQD (reference sequence). Written as DNA, the CDR3 is TGCGCCACTACAGGGGGGGACACTGAAGCTTTCTTT. It translates to CATTGGDTEAFF.

This sequence joins TRBV19 and TRBJ2-3; 9 nucleotides align to TRBD2. Germline V gives CDR1 LNHDA, CDR2 SQIVND (reference sequence). Trimming took 3 bases from V and 6 from J; bases not matched to a gene: 7. The CDR3 has 15 residues. CDR3 residues: CASSMMAGGLDTQYF. In DNA form, the CDR3 reads TGTGCCAGTAGTATGATGGCGGGAGGGCTTGATACGCAGTATTTT.

The chain carries TRBV4-2 and TRBJ2-3, with a possible D match to TRBD2 (6 bases). The CDR3 is 15 amino acids. With 2 bases removed from V and 5 bases from J, the gap between germline ends came to 14 bases. Germline loops: CDR1 LGHNA, CDR2 YNFKEQ. For the CDR3, the DNA is TGTGCCAGCAGCCAAAGGAGGGGTAGGATAGATACGCAGTATTTT. Protein sequence: CASSQRRGRIDTQYF.

This sequence joins TRBV19 and TRBJ2-7, with D possibly matching TRBD2 (6 bases). The CDR3 sequence is 14 residues long. Germline CDR1 and CDR2: LNHDA and SQIVND (reference sequence). V dropped 5 bases and J dropped 7 bases, with 18 bases sitting between them. CDR3 in DNA: TGTGCCAGTAGTGCCTACCGGGAGCTTGGGGAGCAGTACTTC. Translated, it gives CASSAYRELGEQYF.

V and J are TRBV11-2 and TRBJ2-1; TRBD2 matches 8 bases. This CDR3 contains 17 residues. Germline-derived CDR1 and CDR2 are SGHAT and FQNNGV. The ends lost 3 bases at V and 12 bases at J; junction bases unmatched: 19. CDR3: CASSFPGLGKNHPTQFF. CDR3 bases: TGTGCCAGCAGCTTCCCGGGACTAGGGAAGAACCACCCGACGCAGTTCTTC.

This chain joins TRBV7-9 and TRBJ1-5, with D possibly matching TRBD1 (5 bases). This CDR3 is built from 15 residues. CDR1 is SEHNR and CDR2 is FQNEAQ in the germline V gene (reference sequence). Trimming left V 1 base short and J 2 bases short, with 9 bases between. CDR3 protein: CASSLGGEGNQPQHF. Written as DNA, the CDR3 is TGTGCCAGCAGCTTAGGGGGGGAAGGCAATCAGCCCCAGCATTTT. The full variable domain, its missing parts supplied by reference TRBV7-9 and TRBJ1-5, is DTGVSQNPRHKITKRGQNVTFRCDPISEHNRLYWYRQTLGQGPEFLTYFQNEAQLEKSRLLSDRFSAERPKGSFSTLEIQRTEQGDSAMYLCASSLGGEGNQPQHFGDGTRLSIL.

V gene TRBV4-2 combines with J gene TRBJ1-4; D call uncertain. V was cut by 0 bases and J by 10 bases, with 6 bases left in between. The germline CDR1 and CDR2 sequences are LGHNA and YNFKEQ. This CDR3 comprises 12 residues. The CDR3 bases are TGTGCCAGCAGCCAAGATCGGTCAAAACTGTTTTTT. Amino acid sequence: CASSQDRSKLFF.

The rearrangement uses TRBV5-4 and TRBJ2-2; TRBD2 matches at 8 bases. V lost 1 base and J lost 4; bases outside the gene matches: 3. There are 15 residues in the CDR3. Germline V gives CDR1 SGHNT, CDR2 YYREEE (reference sequence). The CDR3 sequence is CASSLMLAGTGELFF. Here the CDR3 DNA reads TGTGCCAGCAGCTTGATGCTAGCGGGCACCGGGGAGCTGTTTTTT.

This chain connects TRBV30 to TRBJ2-2; TRBD1 is a possible D gene (6 bases). Germline-derived CDR1 and CDR2 are GTSNPN and SVGIG (reference sequence). Trimming stripped 8 bases from V and 8 bases from J, with 18 bases between. The CDR3 is made up of 13 amino acids. The CDR3 loop is CARSGTPLGELFF. As DNA, the CDR3 is TGTGCCCGTTCCGGGACACCCCTTGGGGAGCTGTTTTTT.

V is TRBV28 and J is TRBJ1-1, with D hard to call. Germline CDR1 reads MDHEN; CDR2 reads SYDVKM. CDR3 length equals 15 residues. The ends were cut back, 1 base at V and 5 bases at J, with 14 bases in the middle. In DNA, the CDR3 is TGTGCCAGCAGTTTATCGGAGGGAGCGGGAACTGAAGCTTTCTTT. It translates to CASSLSEGAGTEAFF.

This clone showed up just once. The gene calls are TRBV5-1 and TRBJ1-3; possibly TRBD1 for D (5 bases). With 0 bases removed from V and 8 bases from J, the gap between germline ends came to 9 bases. The CDR3 has 13 amino acids. Looked up from germline, CDR1 is SGHRS and CDR2 is YFSETQ. The CDR3 nucleotides read TGCGCCAGCAGCTTGGAAACAGGAGACACCATATATTTT. As protein: CASSLETGDTIYF.

The chain carries TRBV29-1 and TRBJ2-1, with TRBD1 matching 7 bases. Germline V CDR1 and CDR2: SQVTM, ANQGSEA. The junction had 5 bases not matched to a gene; V was cut back by 6 bases and J by 3 bases. CDR3 length: 13 residues. CDR3 protein: CSVGQPGYNEQFF. The CDR3 DNA reads TGCAGCGTGGGACAGCCCGGCTACAATGAGCAGTTCTTC.

This chain connects TRBV14 to TRBJ2-3, with D perhaps TRBD1 (5 bases). The CDR3 length is 13 residues. Trimming removed 4 bases from V and 1 base from J, with 6 bases in between. From germline, CDR1 is SGHDN and CDR2 FVKESK. The DNA of the CDR3 is TGTGCCAGCAGCCGCAGGGGCACAGATACGCAGTATTTT. Protein product: CASSRRGTDTQYF. The entire variable domain, with the rest obtained from reference TRBV14 and TRBJ2-3, is as follows: EAGVTQFPSHSVIEKGQTVTLRCDPISGHDNLYWYRRVMGKEIKFLLHFVKESKQDESGMPNNRFLAERTGGTYSTLKVQPAELEDSGVYFCASSRRGTDTQYFGPGTRLTVL.

Remarks on this clone: The junction departs from the called germline gene at one end, perhaps through a read error. The V and J genes are TRBV11-3 and TRBJ2-4; the D gene is possibly TRBD2 (7 bases). Germline V gene lookup returns CDR1 SGHNT and CDR2 YENEEA. This CDR3 is 15 amino acids long. CDR3 protein: CASTFNREGRNSQYF. CDR3 coding DNA: TGTGCCAGCACCTTTAACAGGGAGGGGAGAAACAGTCAGTACTTC.

The chain is built from TRBV7-3 and TRBJ2-3, with D unresolved. Trimming removed 0 bases at V and 5 bases at J, with 6 bases between. The CDR3 length is 13 residues. From germline, CDR1 is SGHTA and CDR2 FQGTGA. CDR3 sequence: CASSLTRRDTQYF. The CDR3 DNA reads as TGTGCCAGCAGCTTAACAAGGAGAGATACGCAGTATTTT. Full variable domain (rest looked up from reference TRBV7-3 and TRBJ2-3): GAGVSQTPSNKVTEKGKYVELRCDPISGHTALYWYRQSLGQGPEFLIYFQGTGAADDSGLPNDRFFAVRPEGSVSTLKIQRTERGDSAVYLCASSLTRRDTQYFGPGTRLTVL.

As to this clone: The junction and the germline gene differ at one end; a read error may be behind it. The rearrangement uses TRBV11-2 and TRBJ1-2; no reliable D call. Germline V gene data show CDR1 as SGHAT and CDR2 as FQNNGV. CDR3 length: 14 residues. CDR3 region: CAGSPRLESYGYTF. The CDR3 coding sequence is TGTGCCGGCAGCCCGAGGCTCGAAAGCTATGGCTACACCTTC.

The rearrangement joins TRBV7-9 to TRBJ2-3; D is ambiguous. Trimming stripped 5 bases from V and 2 bases from J, with 14 bases between. CDR3 length: 15 amino acids. Germline CDR1 reads SEHNR; CDR2 reads FQNEAQ (reference sequence). In nucleotides, the CDR3 is TGTGCCAGCAGCCCTACCCGTCAGGACACAGATACGCAGTATTTT. Translating gives CASSPTRQDTDTQYF.

This clone showed up just a few times. The J gene is TRBJ2-5, the V gene TRBV4-1, with a weak D call TRBD1 (5 bases). CDR3 length: 13 amino acids. Germline V gene lookup returns CDR1 MGHRA and CDR2 YSYEKL. V lost 4 bases and J 5 bases, leaving 11 bases between the germline ends. CDR3 region: CASSPRAGETQYF. CDR3 nucleotides: TGCGCCAGCAGCCCCAGGGCCGGGGAGACCCAGTACTTC.

The CDR3 nucleotides read TGCGCCAGCAGCCACCCCGCGGGGGGGCCGGGCACAGATACGCAGTATTTT. This gives the protein CASSHPAGGPGTDTQYF. The V and J genes are TRBV4-1 and TRBJ2-3; 9 bases map to TRBD2. The J segment lost 1 base and the V segment lost 3 bases, leaving 8 bases of the junction unmatched. From germline, CDR1 is MGHRA and CDR2 YSYEKL. The CDR3 covers 17 residues.

This clone was recorded only once. CDR3 DNA: TGTGCCAGCAGCTTAGCGGGGGGGGCCTACAATCAGCCCCAGCATTTT. Encoded protein: CASSLAGGAYNQPQHF. The chain joins TRBV7-8 to TRBJ1-5; the D gene is possibly TRBD1 (6 bases). CDR1 is SGHVS and CDR2 is FQNEAQ in the germline V gene. The CDR3 loop spans 16 amino acids. V dropped 0 bases and J dropped 3 bases, with 12 bases sitting between them.

The table lists this clone with a few counts. The CDR3 bases are TGTGCCAGCAGCTCTTCGGCCTACAATGAGCAGTTCTTC. Protein sequence: CASSSSAYNEQFF. The rearrangement links TRBV6-5 to TRBJ2-1; D unclear. The V gene's germline CDR1 is MNHEY and CDR2 SVGAGI. Trimming stripped 6 bases from V and 2 bases from J, with 8 bases between. The CDR3 contains 13 residues.

The chain carries TRBV7-2 and TRBJ2-1, with 7 nucleotides matching TRBD1. The CDR3 runs to 17 residues. CDR1 is SGHTA, CDR2 FQGNSA, per germline. V shed 4 bases, J shed 0 bases, and the junction held 9 bases outside the gene matches. CDR3 in DNA: TGTGCCAGCAGCTCGAACAGGGGTTGGAGCTCCTACAATGAGCAGTTCTTC. It specifies CASSSNRGWSSYNEQFF.

The chain recombines TRBV9 with TRBJ1-4; a weak D match, TRBD1 (6 bases). Germline V gene lookup returns CDR1 SGDLS and CDR2 YYNGEE. The CDR3 runs 15 residues. V shed 4 bases and J shed 1 base, with 11 bases lying between them. The CDR3 DNA reads as TGTGCCAGCAGCTCCCGAGGGGGAACTAATGAAAAACTGTTTTTT. This encodes CASSSRGGTNEKLFF.

The chain joins TRBV10-1 to TRBJ1-1; 8 bases match TRBD1. V shed 0 bases, J shed 6 bases, and the junction held 6 bases outside the gene matches. From germline, CDR1 is WNHNN and CDR2 SYGVQD (reference sequence). The CDR3 contains 15 residues. CDR3 region: CASSESRTGSAEAFF. CDR3 DNA: TGCGCCAGCAGTGAGTCGCGGACAGGGTCCGCTGAAGCTTTCTTT.

This clone showed up just once. V and J are TRBV15 and TRBJ2-7; perhaps TRBD1 as D (6 bases). Germline V gives CDR1 LNHNV, CDR2 YYDKDF (reference sequence). Trimming shortened V by 0 bases and J by 2 bases, and 11 bases separated the two germline ends. CDR3 length equals 15 residues. The CDR3 nucleotides read TGTGCCACCAGCAGAGAGACAGGCTCAGCCTACGAGCAGTACTTC. Protein sequence: CATSRETGSAYEQYF.

This clone has only one observation. The chain joins TRBV5-6 to TRBJ2-7; possibly TRBD1 for D (5 bases). CDR3 length: 14 amino acids. CDR1 and CDR2 (germline): SGHDT, YYEEEE. Trimming left V 1 base short and J 6 bases short, with 14 bases between. CDR3 protein: CASSLTPTGGEQYF. The CDR3 region has the DNA TGTGCCAGCAGCTTGACACCTACAGGCGGCGAGCAGTACTTC.

This chain joins TRBV11-2 and TRBJ2-7; tentative D call: TRBD2 (6 bases). This CDR3 is built from 15 residues. With 1 base removed from V and 3 bases from J, the gap between germline ends came to 13 bases. CDR1 and CDR2 (germline): SGHAT, FQNNGV. The CDR3 DNA reads as TGTGCCAGCAGCTTAGGCGGCGGGGCCCTCTACGAGCAGTACTTC. Amino acids: CASSLGGGALYEQYF.

V is TRBV2 and J is TRBJ2-5, with D perhaps TRBD1 (6 bases). V dropped 5 bases and J dropped 0 bases, with 7 bases sitting between them. This CDR3 spans 13 amino acids. Germline assignment: CDR1 SNHLY and CDR2 FYNNEI. The CDR3 DNA follows: TGTGCCAGCAGTCGGGACAACCAAGAGACCCAGTACTTC. Amino acid sequence: CASSRDNQETQYF.